The 32 T cell receptor beta chains presented below share a single source sample, sequenced in a study of T cells after yellow fever vaccination. Each CDR3 protein gets one entry after TCRdb re-called the 5' RACE reads with MiXCR. The sample contains about 400,000 distinct CDR3 sequences, roughly 11% of which appear only once. Sequences were derived from PBMCs, sampled on the day of the first yellow fever vaccination. These receptors originate from a man between 18 and 29 years old who received the YFV17D yellow fever vaccine.

This clonotype appeared a single time. The CDR3 reads CASSPATSYEQYF. CDR3 DNA: TGCGCCAGCAGCCCAGCTACCTCCTACGAGCAGTACTTC. The chain employs TRBV4-1 and TRBJ2-7; D gene uncertain. Per the germline V gene, CDR1 is MGHRA and CDR2 is YSYEKL. This CDR3 is 13 amino acids long. V was shortened by 4 bases and J by 0 bases, with 7 bases between the two germline ends.

This clonotype has more than one count but fewer than ten. The gene calls are TRBV5-1 and TRBJ2-7; 7 bases line up with TRBD2. Germline V lookup: CDR1 SGHRS, CDR2 YFSETQ. J was trimmed by 2 bases and V by 7 bases; bases with no gene match: 12. CDR3 size: 15 residues. The CDR3 DNA reads TGCGCCAGCCACTCTGGCGGGGGAGGCACCTACGAGCAGTACTTC. Translated: CASHSGGGGTYEQYF.

This chain connects TRBV4-2 to TRBJ1-1; D ambiguous. The length of the CDR3 is 15 residues. V was trimmed by 0 bases and J by 0 bases, leaving 8 bases between them. Germline V gene data show CDR1 as LGHNA and CDR2 as YNFKEQ. The CDR3 spells CASSQDRPVNTEAFF. CDR3 coding DNA: TGTGCCAGCAGCCAAGATAGGCCCGTGAACACTGAAGCTTTCTTT.

This clonotype was recorded at least ten times. The V and J genes are TRBV7-2 and TRBJ2-5; no clear D. The CDR3 consists of 12 residues. Germline V gene sequence: CDR1 SGHTA, CDR2 FQGNSA. V dropped 4 bases and J dropped 5 bases, with 8 bases sitting between them. The CDR3 spells CASSSRAETQYF. The CDR3 coding sequence is TGTGCCAGCAGCTCAAGGGCGGAGACCCAGTACTTC.

This rearrangement joins TRBV6-1 to TRBJ2-7, with D perhaps TRBD1 (5 bases). Trimming shortened V by 5 bases and J by 3 bases, and 14 bases separated the two germline ends. The CDR3 extends over 14 amino acids. The germline V gene has CDR1 MNHNS and CDR2 SASEGT. The CDR3 DNA reads TGTGCCAGCAGTCCGGTTACAGGAAACTACGAGCAGTACTTC. The encoded protein is CASSPVTGNYEQYF.

This clonotype was observed a few times. This sequence joins TRBV7-9 and TRBJ2-7; TRBD1 matches at 10 bases. CDR3 length equals 17 residues. V was pared by 4 bases and J by 0 bases, with 9 bases of the junction left unmatched. The V gene's germline CDR1 is SEHNR and CDR2 FQNEAQ (reference sequence). The CDR3 is CASSSPTRTGGSYEQYF. DNA of the CDR3: TGTGCCAGCAGCTCGCCTACTAGGACAGGGGGCTCCTACGAGCAGTACTTC.

The chain links TRBV4-3 to TRBJ2-7, with D unresolved. Germline values: CDR1 LGHNA, CDR2 YSLEER. This CDR3 is built from 13 residues. The V gene lost 1 base and the J gene lost 3 bases, with 7 bases spanning the gap. DNA for the CDR3: TGCGCCAGCAGCCAAGGCGGTATCTACGAGCAGTACTTC. Protein product: CASSQGGIYEQYF.

This clonotype came up a few times. This chain uses TRBV24-1 with TRBJ2-1; D remains unclear. Trimming shortened V by 3 bases and J by 0 bases, and 11 bases separated the two germline ends. This CDR3 region has 16 residues. Germline loops: CDR1 KGHDR, CDR2 SFDVKD. The CDR3 here is CATSDGLKRSYNEQFF. The CDR3 DNA sequence: TGTGCCACCAGTGATGGCTTGAAACGCTCCTACAATGAGCAGTTCTTC.

In this sample, this clonotype turned up many times. The rearrangement uses TRBV15 and TRBJ1-5, with D hard to call. Germline CDR1 reads LNHNV; CDR2 reads YYDKDF (reference sequence). V lost 4 bases and J lost 0, with 7 bases in between. CDR3 length: 14 residues. CDR3 region: CATSKYGSNQPQHF. CDR3 nucleotides: TGTGCCACCAGCAAATACGGTAGCAATCAGCCCCAGCATTTT.

V gene TRBV7-2 combines with J gene TRBJ2-2, with 11 bases identical to TRBD2. There are 16 residues in the CDR3. The trim removed 0 bases at V and 6 bases at J, leaving 3 bases unmatched. Germline V gene lookup returns CDR1 SGHTA and CDR2 FQGNSA. The CDR3 region has the DNA TGTGCCAGCAGCTTAGCTAGCGGGGGGGCCTCCGGGGAGCTGTTTTTT. Translated: CASSLASGGASGELFF.

The V and J genes are TRBV4-1 and TRBJ2-3, with a possible D match to TRBD2 (6 bases). Per germline, CDR1 MGHRA and CDR2 YSYEKL. The CDR3 has 16 residues. V lost 0 bases, J lost 4 bases, and 14 bases lay in between. CDR3 nucleotides: TGCGCCAGCAGCCAAGAGACTTGGACTACCCCAGATACGCAGTATTTT. As protein: CASSQETWTTPDTQYF.

At least ten counts were recorded for this clonotype. The chain uses TRBV7-2 and TRBJ2-3, with 14 bases identical to TRBD2. The V gene's germline CDR1 is SGHTA and CDR2 FQGNSA. With V trimmed by 3 bases and J by 5 bases, 7 bases remained unmatched. This CDR3 region has 17 residues. The CDR3 nucleotides are TGTGCCAGCAGCTTTGGACTAGCGGGGGGCCGTGGAGATACGCAGTATTTT. Encoded protein: CASSFGLAGGRGDTQYF.

The chain links TRBV29-1 to TRBJ2-2, with 7 bases fitting TRBD2. The CDR3 has 14 amino acids. Germline V gene sequence: CDR1 SQVTM, CDR2 ANQGSEA. The ends lost 6 bases at V and 6 bases at J; junction bases unmatched: 10. Here the CDR3 reads CSVRWGGRAGELFF. CDR3 nucleotides: TGCAGCGTCCGCTGGGGGGGGAGGGCCGGGGAGCTGTTTTTT.

This clonotype has a handful of counts. The chain carries TRBV6-6 and TRBJ2-7; D might be TRBD1 or TRBD2, each matching 6 bases. The CDR3 covers 13 residues. V was clipped by 8 bases and J by 5 bases, with 16 bases between them. Germline loops: CDR1 MNHNY, CDR2 SVGAGI (reference sequence). CDR3 DNA sequence: TGTGCCAGCGCGGGGTACAGGGTCGACGAGCAGTACTTC. Translation gives CASAGYRVDEQYF.

CDR3 region: CSGSGGGLSYEQYF. The CDR3 DNA is TGCAGCGGGTCGGGCGGGGGGCTCTCCTACGAGCAGTACTTC. The rearrangement links TRBV29-1 to TRBJ2-7; 8 positions agree with TRBD2. The germline gives CDR1 SQVTM, CDR2 ANQGSEA. Trimming took 7 bases from V and 0 from J; bases not matched to a gene: 8. This CDR3 region has 14 residues.

This clonotype occurred a few times. The V gene is TRBV5-1, the J gene TRBJ2-1, with 7 bases that match TRBD2. Per germline, CDR1 SGHRS and CDR2 YFSETQ. The V segment lost 4 bases and the J segment 0 bases; nucleotides outside the gene matches: 4. The CDR3 covers 15 residues. CDR3 coding DNA: TGCGCCAGCAGCCAAAGCGGGGACTCCTACAATGAGCAGTTCTTC. Encoded protein: CASSQSGDSYNEQFF. The variable domain in full, completed from reference TRBV5-1 and TRBJ2-1, reads KAGVTQTPRYLIKTRGQQVTLSCSPISGHRSVSWYQQTPGQGLQFLFEYFSETQRNKGNFPGRFSGRQFSNSRSEMNVSTLELGDSALYLCASSQSGDSYNEQFFGPGTRLTVL.

V gene TRBV6-2 or TRBV6-3 combines with J gene TRBJ1-2; D is uncertain. From germline, CDR1 is MNHEY and CDR2 SVGEGT. Trimming cost V 7 bases and J 8 bases, with 17 bases left between them. There are 13 residues in the CDR3. In DNA, the CDR3 is TGTGCCAGCACCGGAGACGGCAACGGGGGCTACACCTTC. It codes for CASTGDGNGGYTF.

The chain joins TRBV5-6 to TRBJ1-1; D not resolved. This CDR3 spans 13 amino acids. Trimming pared 2 bases from V and 6 bases from J, leaving 11 bases between. The germline V gene encodes CDR1 SGHDT and CDR2 YYEEEE. The CDR3 region has the DNA TGTGCCAGCAGCTTTTGGGCAGCGTCTGAAGCTTTCTTT. It is translated as CASSFWAASEAFF.

The V call is TRBV5-6, the J call TRBJ1-2, with D unresolved. Germline-derived CDR1 and CDR2 are SGHDT and YYEEEE. The CDR3 runs 16 residues. V shed 4 bases and J shed 1 base, with 17 bases lying between them. The CDR3: CASSLGSKGGNYGYTF. The CDR3 nucleotides read TGTGCCAGCAGCCTGGGGTCGAAGGGAGGTAACTATGGCTACACCTTC.

This clonotype appeared many times. The chain recombines TRBV20-1 with TRBJ1-1; tentative D call: TRBD1 (5 bases). The CDR3 totals 15 residues. V lost 3 bases, J lost 1 base, and 15 bases lay in between. Germline values: CDR1 DFQATT, CDR2 SNEGSKA (reference sequence). The CDR3 reads CSARRAGLSNTEAFF. CDR3 nucleotide sequence: TGCAGTGCTAGGCGGGCAGGGCTATCGAACACTGAAGCTTTCTTT.

This clonotype was counted only a few times. The rearrangement uses TRBV6-5 and TRBJ2-7; 12 bases line up with TRBD2. The J segment lost 6 bases and the V segment lost 0 bases, leaving 6 bases of the junction unmatched. CDR1 MNHEY and CDR2 SVGAGI come from the germline V gene. The CDR3 covers 16 residues. The CDR3 bases are TGTGCCAGCAGTTACTCTACTAGCGGGGGGAACGGCGAGCAGTACTTC. Amino acids: CASSYSTSGGNGEQYF.

The chain employs TRBV7-3 and TRBJ2-1; unclear D gene. CDR3 length: 15 amino acids. Trimming shortened V by 1 base and J by 2 bases, and 9 bases separated the two germline ends. Germline V gene sequence: CDR1 SGHTA, CDR2 FQGTGA. The CDR3 here is CASSLSGNPYNEQFF. Here the CDR3 DNA reads TGTGCCAGCAGCTTAAGCGGTAACCCCTACAATGAGCAGTTCTTC.

Only a few counts were recorded for this clonotype. The rearrangement links TRBV20-1 to TRBJ2-7; D possibly uses TRBD1 or TRBD2 (5 bases each). There are 14 residues in the CDR3. The V end was cut by 0 bases, the J end by 3 bases, with 12 bases between. Germline CDR1 reads DFQATT; CDR2 reads SNEGSKA (reference sequence). CDR3 protein: CSARDLKRGYEQYV. The CDR3 DNA is TGCAGTGCTAGAGATTTGAAGAGGGGCTACGAGCAGTACGTC.

V usage is TRBV5-1 and J usage is TRBJ2-3; 10 bases fit TRBD2. The CDR3 has 16 amino acids. V lost 0 bases, J lost 3 bases, and 4 bases stayed unmatched. Per germline, CDR1 SGHRS and CDR2 YFSETQ. The CDR3 DNA sequence: TGCGCCAGCAGCTTGGCCGGAGCGGGGGGGACAGATACGCAGTATTTT. It yields the protein CASSLAGAGGTDTQYF.

The chain uses TRBV7-2 and TRBJ2-7, with 9 bases that match TRBD2. Trimming removed 4 bases from V and 2 bases from J; junction bases left unmatched: 6. The CDR3 runs 15 residues. CDR1 is SGHTA and CDR2 is FQGNSA in the germline V gene. The CDR3 region has the DNA TGTGCCAGCAGCTCGAGGGCTAGCGGGGCCTACGAGCAGTACTTC. Protein: CASSSRASGAYEQYF.

This clonotype turned up a few times. The chain joins TRBV6-1 to TRBJ2-4; D is undetermined. CDR3 length equals 13 residues. With 9 bases removed from V and 3 bases from J, the gap between germline ends came to 12 bases. Germline CDR1 is MNHNS and CDR2 is SASEGT. The CDR3 DNA is TGTGCCAGGGATCATGCGGACAAAAACATTCAGTACTTC. It codes for CARDHADKNIQYF.

Ten or more counts support this clonotype. This rearrangement joins TRBV12-3 or TRBV12-4 to TRBJ1-2; no definite D call. The V end was cut by 6 bases, the J end by 7 bases, with 12 bases between. This CDR3 contains 12 residues. The CDR3 reads CASRPTALGYTF. The CDR3 DNA is TGTGCCAGCAGACCCACCGCTCTTGGCTACACCTTC.

This clonotype has only a few counts. The genes are TRBV6-1 and TRBJ1-5, with D tentatively TRBD1 (5 bases). The germline V and J ends were trimmed by 6 bases and 0 bases, with 12 bases remaining between them. This CDR3 region has 15 residues. Germline CDR1 reads MNHNS; CDR2 reads SASEGT. CDR3 sequence: CASSHGGYSNQPQHF. The CDR3 bases are TGTGCCAGCAGCCACGGGGGATATAGCAATCAGCCCCAGCATTTT.

This clonotype was counted between two and nine times. The chain has TRBV4-1 and TRBJ1-6; 12 bases fit TRBD1. This CDR3 region has 17 residues. The V and J ends lost 1 base and 11 bases, in that order; junction bases with no gene match: 9. The germline gives CDR1 MGHRA, CDR2 YSYEKL. This chain's CDR3 is CASSQVPGTGGLAPLHF. In DNA form, the CDR3 reads TGCGCCAGCAGCCAAGTTCCCGGGACAGGGGGCTTGGCACCCCTCCACTTT.

This clonotype was found a few times. This rearrangement joins TRBV6-2 or TRBV6-3 to TRBJ2-7, with TRBD1 matching 9 bases. Germline assignment: CDR1 MNHEY and CDR2 SVGEGT. The CDR3 has 12 amino acids. V shed 5 bases and J 7 bases; nucleotides not matched to a gene: 3. As DNA, the CDR3 is TGTGCCAGCAGTCAGGGGACAGGGGAGCAGTACGTC. Translated, it gives CASSQGTGEQYV.

The chain combines TRBV7-2 with TRBJ1-1, with 10 bases that match TRBD1. CDR1 is SGHTA and CDR2 is FQGNSA in the germline V gene. There are 13 residues in the CDR3. CDR3 nucleotide sequence: TGTGCAGACAGGGGGCTCGGGAACACTGAAGCTTTCTTT. Amino acids: CADRGLGNTEAFF.

The chain has TRBV2 and TRBJ2-2, with TRBD2 matching over 15 bases. The CDR3 is 17 amino acids. Trimming cost V 6 bases and J 6 bases; bases outside gene matches: 8. Per germline, CDR1 SNHLY and CDR2 FYNNEI. The CDR3, as DNA: TGTGCCAGCAGACCCGGACTAGCGGGGGGGCCCCCCGGGGAGCTGTTTTTT. It encodes CASRPGLAGGPPGELFF. The whole variable domain, filled in from reference TRBV2 and TRBJ2-2, reads EPEVTQTPSHQVTQMGQEVILRCVPISNHLYFYWYRQILGQKVEFLVSFYNNEISEKSEIFDDQFSVERPDGSNFTLKIRSTKLEDSAMYFCASRPGLAGGPPGELFFGEGSRLTVL.